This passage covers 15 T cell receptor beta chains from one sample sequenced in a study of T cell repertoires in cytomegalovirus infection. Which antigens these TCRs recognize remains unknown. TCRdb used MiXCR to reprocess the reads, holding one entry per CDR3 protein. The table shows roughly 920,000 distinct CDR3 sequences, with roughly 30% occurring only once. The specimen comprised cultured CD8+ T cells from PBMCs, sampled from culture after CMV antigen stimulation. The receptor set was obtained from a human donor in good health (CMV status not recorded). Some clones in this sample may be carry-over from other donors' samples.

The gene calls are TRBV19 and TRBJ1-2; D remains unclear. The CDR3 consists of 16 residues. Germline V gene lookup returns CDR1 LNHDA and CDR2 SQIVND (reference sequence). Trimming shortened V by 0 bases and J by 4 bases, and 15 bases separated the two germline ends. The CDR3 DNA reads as TGTGCCAGTAGTATAGATCCATTGGACGGACTCTATGGCTACACCTTC. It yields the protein CASSIDPLDGLYGYTF. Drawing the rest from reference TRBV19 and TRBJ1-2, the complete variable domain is DGGITQSPKYLFRKEGQNVTLSCEQNLNHDAMYWYRQDPGQGLRLIYYSQIVNDFQKGDIAEGYSVSREKKESFPLTVTSAQKNPTAFYLCASSIDPLDGLYGYTFGSGTRLTVV.

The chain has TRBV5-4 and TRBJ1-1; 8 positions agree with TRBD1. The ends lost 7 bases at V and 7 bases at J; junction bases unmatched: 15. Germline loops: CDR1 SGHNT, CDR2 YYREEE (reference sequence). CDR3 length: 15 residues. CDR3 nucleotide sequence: TGTGCCAGCGAACGGGGTAGGCAGGGGGCGAGTGAAGCTTTCTTT. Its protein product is CASERGRQGASEAFF.

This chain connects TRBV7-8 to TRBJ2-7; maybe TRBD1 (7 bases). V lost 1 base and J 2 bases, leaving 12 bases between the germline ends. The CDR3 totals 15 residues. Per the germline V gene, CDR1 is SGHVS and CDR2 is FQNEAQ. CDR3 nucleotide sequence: TGTGCCAGCAGCTTAGACCAGGGGGGCCCCTACGAGCAGTACTTC. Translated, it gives CASSLDQGGPYEQYF.

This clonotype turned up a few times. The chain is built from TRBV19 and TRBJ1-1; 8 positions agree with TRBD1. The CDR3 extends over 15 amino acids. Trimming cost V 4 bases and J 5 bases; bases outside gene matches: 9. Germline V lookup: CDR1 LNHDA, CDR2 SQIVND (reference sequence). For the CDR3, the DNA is TGTGCCAGTAGTACCTCCCGACAGGGGCGGACTGAAGCTTTCTTT. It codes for CASSTSRQGRTEAFF.

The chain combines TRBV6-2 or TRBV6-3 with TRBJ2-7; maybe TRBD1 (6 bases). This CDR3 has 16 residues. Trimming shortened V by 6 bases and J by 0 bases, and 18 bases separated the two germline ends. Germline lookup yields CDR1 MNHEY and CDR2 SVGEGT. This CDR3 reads CASRRRPTGASYEQYF. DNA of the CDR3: TGTGCCAGCAGACGCCGACCGACAGGAGCCTCCTACGAGCAGTACTTC.

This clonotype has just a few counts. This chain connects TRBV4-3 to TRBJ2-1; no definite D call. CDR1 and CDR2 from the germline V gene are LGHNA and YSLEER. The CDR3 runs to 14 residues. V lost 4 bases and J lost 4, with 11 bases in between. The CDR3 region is CASSLRLGYNEQFF. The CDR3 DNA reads TGCGCCAGCAGCCTAAGACTGGGTTACAATGAGCAGTTCTTC.

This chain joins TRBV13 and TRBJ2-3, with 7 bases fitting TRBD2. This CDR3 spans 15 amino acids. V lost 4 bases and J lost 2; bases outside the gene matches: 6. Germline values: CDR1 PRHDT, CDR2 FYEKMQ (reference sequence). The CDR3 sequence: CASSSRDYNTDTQYF. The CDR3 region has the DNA TGTGCCAGCAGCTCCCGGGACTACAACACAGATACGCAGTATTTT.

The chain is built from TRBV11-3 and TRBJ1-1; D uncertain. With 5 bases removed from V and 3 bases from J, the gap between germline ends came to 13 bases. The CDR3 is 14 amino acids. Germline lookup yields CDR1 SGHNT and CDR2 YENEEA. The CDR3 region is CASSHRPGDTEAFF. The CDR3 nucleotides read TGTGCCAGCAGCCATCGACCTGGGGACACTGAAGCTTTCTTT.

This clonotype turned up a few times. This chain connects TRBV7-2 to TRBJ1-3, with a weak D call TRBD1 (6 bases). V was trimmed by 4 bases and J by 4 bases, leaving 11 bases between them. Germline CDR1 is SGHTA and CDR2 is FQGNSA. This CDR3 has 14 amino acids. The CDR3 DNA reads TGTGCCAGCAGCTCTTTTACAGGGGGAAACACCATATATTTT. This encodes CASSSFTGGNTIYF.

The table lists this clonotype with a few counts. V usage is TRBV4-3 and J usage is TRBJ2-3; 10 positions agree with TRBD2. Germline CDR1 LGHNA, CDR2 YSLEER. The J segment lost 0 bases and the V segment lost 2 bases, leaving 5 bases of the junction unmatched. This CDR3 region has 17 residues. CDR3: CASSQLPLAGSTDTQYF. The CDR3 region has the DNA TGCGCCAGCAGCCAACTACCACTAGCGGGGAGCACAGATACGCAGTATTTT.

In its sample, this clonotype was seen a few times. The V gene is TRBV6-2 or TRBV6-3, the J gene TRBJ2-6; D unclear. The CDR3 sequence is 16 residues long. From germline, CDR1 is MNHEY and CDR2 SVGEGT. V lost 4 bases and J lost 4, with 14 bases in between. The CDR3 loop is CASSSLGRRGANVLTF. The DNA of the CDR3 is TGTGCCAGCAGTTCCCTCGGCAGGCGGGGGGCCAACGTCCTGACTTTC.

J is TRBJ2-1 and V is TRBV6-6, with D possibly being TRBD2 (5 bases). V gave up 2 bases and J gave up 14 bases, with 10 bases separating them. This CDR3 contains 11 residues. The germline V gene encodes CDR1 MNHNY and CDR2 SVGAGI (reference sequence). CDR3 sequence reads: CASSYGSEEFF. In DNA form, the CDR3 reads TGTGCCAGCAGTTACGGCTCGGAGGAGTTCTTC.

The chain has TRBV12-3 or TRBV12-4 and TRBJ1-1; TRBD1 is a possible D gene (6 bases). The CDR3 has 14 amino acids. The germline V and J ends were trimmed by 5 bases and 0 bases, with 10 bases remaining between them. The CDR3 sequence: CASSGWGLNTEAFF. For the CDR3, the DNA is TGTGCCAGCAGTGGCTGGGGGCTGAACACTGAAGCTTTCTTT.

The CDR3 protein is CASSFGPPGYTEAFF. In DNA form, the CDR3 reads TGTGCCAGCAGCTTCGGACCCCCAGGGTACACTGAAGCTTTCTTT. This chain links TRBV6-2 or TRBV6-3 with TRBJ1-1; weak D call: TRBD1 (5 bases). Trimming removed 6 bases at V and 3 bases at J, with 17 bases between. The CDR3 extends over 15 amino acids. Germline loops: CDR1 MNHEY, CDR2 SVGEGT.

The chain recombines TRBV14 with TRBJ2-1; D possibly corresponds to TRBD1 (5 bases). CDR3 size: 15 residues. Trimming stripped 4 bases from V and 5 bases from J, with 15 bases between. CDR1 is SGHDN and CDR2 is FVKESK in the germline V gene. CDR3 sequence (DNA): TGTGCCAGCAGCCCCTGGACAAGTAATAACAATGAGCAGTTCTTC. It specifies CASSPWTSNNNEQFF.